This T cell receptor beta chain appears in the sequencing data of a study of OX40 agonist ivuxolimab in advanced cancers. Study-level information: Patients received the agonistic anti-OX40 (CD134) antibody ivuxolimab. Patients with prior anti-PD-1, anti-PD-L1 or anti-CTLA-4 therapy were eligible; less than 50% had some. Mean age approximately 59 years, range roughly 20 to 85; 82.7% male. Whole-study findings and limits: Normalized T-cell clonal expansion was also low in a subset of nonresponders.

To note about this clone: Antigen specificity is unknown.

The V gene lost 1 base and the J gene lost 4 bases, with 5 bases spanning the gap. The CDR3 has 13 residues. Germline assignment: CDR1 KGHSH and CDR2 LQKENI. Clones were read by immunoSEQ multiplex PCR, and TCRdb kept only the in-frame ones, dropping some. The sample holds about 92,000 clones, approximately 91% seen once. The chain joins TRBV18 to TRBJ1-5; D is uncertain. The sequences come from CD4+ or CD8+ T cells sorted from blood, collected in a trial of the OX40 agonist ivuxolimab. The sequence derives from an adult with an advanced solid tumor such as melanoma, head and neck, liver or kidney cancer. Here the CDR3 DNA reads TGTGCCAGCTCACCACATGTGAATCAGCCCCAGCATTTT. This sequence encodes CASSPHVNQPQHF.